Listed below are T cell receptor delta chains from one sample, sequenced in a study of Vδ1+ human thymocytes. TCRdb used CATT to re-call clones from the multiplex PCR reads. The sample contains approximately 25,000 delta-chain clones, under 8% of which appear only once. Sequenced: Vdelta1+ gamma-delta thymocytes from the thymus. The receptor set was obtained from a girl in the first two years of life who had congenital heart surgery. CDR3s include the opening cysteine and the closing phenylalanine or tryptophan. Fields, in order: J gene, clone size, D gene, V gene, CDR3 protein, CDR3 DNA. A D gene is named only where the DNA matches it firmly. Clone size is not always given. Where it is, it says once, few, many or a class for expanded clones.

j_call: TRDJ1; clone_size: -; d_call: -; v_call: TRDV1; cdr3_aa: CALGTLQGGPLEGESSSDKLIF; cdr3_nt: TGTGCTCTTGGGACCTTACAGGGGGGTCCCTTAGAGGGAGAGAGTAGTTCCGATAAACTCATCTTT
j_call: TRDJ1; clone_size: -; d_call: TRDD3; v_call: TRAV29/DV5; cdr3_aa: CAADQRGFLREEDWGIRYTDKLIF; cdr3_nt: TGCGCAGCAGACCAGCGTGGCTTCCTACGGGAGGAAGACTGGGGGATACGGTACACCGATAAACTCATCTTT
j_call: TRDJ1; clone_size: few; d_call: TRDD3; v_call: TRDV1; cdr3_aa: CALGPLRPSRTGGDKLIF; cdr3_nt: TGTGCTCTTGGGCCTCTCCGGCCTTCCCGTACTGGGGGGGATAAACTCATCTTT
j_call: TRDJ1; clone_size: -; d_call: -; v_call: TRDV1; cdr3_aa: CALGEWYPLRDGIQRARPKLIF; cdr3_nt: TGTGCTCTTGGGGAATGGTACCCTCTCCGTGATGGGATCCAGCGAGCCCGACCCAAACTCATCTTT
j_call: TRDJ1; clone_size: -; d_call: -; v_call: TRDV2; cdr3_aa: CACLMGLAPTDSGLNKLIF; cdr3_nt: TGTGCCTGTCTAATGGGTTTGGCACCGACCGATTCGGGCCTGAATAAACTCATCTTT
j_call: TRDJ1; clone_size: -; d_call: -; v_call: TRDV1; cdr3_aa: CALGERALDKLIF; cdr3_nt: TGTGCTCTTGGGGAACGCGCGTTGGACAAACTCATCTTT
j_call: TRDJ1; clone_size: few; d_call: -; v_call: TRDV1; cdr3_aa: CALGVSRGPDKLIF; cdr3_nt: TGTGCTCTTGGGGTTTCCAGGGGCCCCGATAAACTCATCTTT
j_call: TRDJ1; clone_size: few; d_call: -; v_call: TRDV1; cdr3_aa: CALGVPGGRPYTDKLIF; cdr3_nt: TGTGCTCTTGGGGTCCCCGGGGGACGGCCATACACCGATAAACTCATCTTT
j_call: TRDJ1; clone_size: -; d_call: TRDD2; v_call: TRDV1; cdr3_aa: CALGPRLPTESSLTGDPRRNKLIF; cdr3_nt: TGTGCTCTTGGGCCCCGCCTTCCTACGGAATCCAGCTTAACTGGGGACCCCCGTCGGAATAAACTCATCTTT
j_call: TRDJ1; clone_size: -; d_call: -; v_call: TRDV1; cdr3_aa: CALGELRSSGIPAPRGTDKLIF; cdr3_nt: TGTGCTCTTGGGGAACTTCGGTCCTCCGGTATACCCGCTCCAAGGGGCACCGATAAACTCATCTTT
j_call: TRDJ1; clone_size: -; d_call: TRDD3; v_call: TRDV1; cdr3_aa: CALGELLDFGGSSDTDKLIF; cdr3_nt: TGTGCTCTTGGGGAACTGTTGGACTTTGGGGGATCCTCGGACACCGATAAACTCATCTTT
j_call: TRDJ1; clone_size: -; d_call: TRDD3; v_call: TRDV1; cdr3_aa: CALYPTPAYWGKNTDKLIF; cdr3_nt: TGTGCTCTCTACCCCACTCCTGCTTACTGGGGGAAAAACACCGATAAACTCATCTTC
j_call: TRDJ1; clone_size: few; d_call: -; v_call: TRDV1; cdr3_aa: CALGELEPTVLGYTDKLIF; cdr3_nt: TGTGCTCTTGGGGAACTGGAACCTACAGTACTGGGATACACCGATAAACTCATCTTT
j_call: TRDJ1; clone_size: few; d_call: TRDD3; v_call: TRDV1; cdr3_aa: CALGDLNWGILVADKLIF; cdr3_nt: TGTGCTCTTGGGGACCTGAACTGGGGGATACTTGTGGCCGATAAACTCATCTTT
j_call: TRDJ1; clone_size: -; d_call: -; v_call: TRDV1; cdr3_aa: CALGASRGPGGTPTDKLIF; cdr3_nt: TGTGCTCTTGGGGCTTCCCGGGGCCCAGGGGGCACCCCCACCGATAAACTCATCTTT
j_call: TRDJ1; clone_size: -; d_call: TRDD3; v_call: TRDV1; cdr3_aa: CALGERPSNWGIHPTAKLIF; cdr3_nt: TGTGCTCTTGGGGAAAGACCTTCCAACTGGGGGATACACCCTACTGCTAAACTCATCTTT
j_call: TRDJ1; clone_size: -; d_call: TRDD3; v_call: TRDV2; cdr3_aa: CACDSDRTGGETKLIF; cdr3_nt: TGTGCCTGTGACTCTGACCGAACTGGGGGAGAGACGAAACTCATCTTT
j_call: TRDJ1; clone_size: -; d_call: TRDD3; v_call: TRDV1; cdr3_aa: CALGELLIEYPGGPYTDKLIF; cdr3_nt: TGTGCTCTTGGGGAGCTCCTGATAGAATACCCTGGGGGTCCGTACACCGATAAACTCATCTTT
j_call: TRDJ3; clone_size: few; d_call: -; v_call: TRDV2; cdr3_aa: CACAVDFPTRTGTWDTRQMFF; cdr3_nt: TGTGCCTGTGCGGTCGACTTTCCTACCCGTACTGGGACCTGGGACACCCGACAGATGTTTTTC
j_call: TRDJ1; clone_size: few; d_call: TRDD3; v_call: TRDV1; cdr3_aa: CALGDPSVVRLGEPVELIF; cdr3_nt: TGTGCTCTTGGGGACCCCTCCGTGGTACGACTGGGGGAACCCGTGGAACTCATCTTT
j_call: TRDJ1; clone_size: -; d_call: -; v_call: TRDV1; cdr3_aa: CALGTPLHNTDKLIF; cdr3_nt: TGTGCTCTTGGTACCCCCTTACACAACACCGATAAACTCATCTTT
j_call: TRDJ1; clone_size: few; d_call: -; v_call: TRDV1; cdr3_aa: CALGEHTSDFDTQAGKLIF; cdr3_nt: TGTGCTCTTGGGGAACATACCTCCGACTTCGATACGCAAGCAGGTAAACTCATCTTT
j_call: TRDJ1; clone_size: -; d_call: TRDD3; v_call: TRDV1; cdr3_aa: CALGEQVQLLGESDKLIF; cdr3_nt: TGTGCTCTTGGCGAACAAGTACAGTTACTGGGGGAATCCGATAAACTCATCTTT
j_call: TRDJ1; clone_size: few; d_call: -; v_call: TRAV29/DV5; cdr3_aa: CSVLLCSKQGLHTDKLIF; cdr3_nt: -